These 14 T cell receptor beta chains originate from one sample sequenced in a study of CD8 T cells in ankylosing spondylitis. TCRdb processed the 5' RACE reads anew with MiXCR; each CDR3 protein has one entry. In the table there are some 15,000 distinct CDR3 sequences, roughly 8.2% of which are singletons. Sequenced material: blood. These receptors came from a male donor with ankylosing spondylitis or in good health (not recorded which).

This clonotype came up many times. V and J are TRBV20-1 and TRBJ1-5; 7 bases map to TRBD1. Germline CDR1 DFQATT, CDR2 SNEGSKA (reference sequence). The CDR3 is made up of 14 amino acids. V gave up 5 bases and J gave up 3 bases; unmatched junction bases: 7. The CDR3 protein is CSAPQGQNNQPQHF. In DNA form, the CDR3 reads TGCAGTGCTCCACAGGGGCAGAACAATCAGCCCCAGCATTTT.

V usage is TRBV2 and J usage is TRBJ2-5; 8 nucleotides agree with TRBD1. Per the germline V gene, CDR1 is SNHLY and CDR2 is FYNNEI. Germline trimming cut 5 bases from V and 2 bases from J; bases unmatched to any gene: 4. The CDR3 loop spans 14 amino acids. The CDR3, as DNA: TGTGCCAGCAGTAAGGACAGGGCACAAGAGACCCAGTACTTC. This sequence encodes CASSKDRAQETQYF. Based on the CDR3 plus reference TRBV2 and TRBJ2-5, the full variable domain is EPEVTQTPSHQVTQMGQEVILRCVPISNHLYFYWYRQILGQKVEFLVSFYNNEISEKSEIFDDQFSVERPDGSNFTLKIRSTKLEDSAMYFCASSKDRAQETQYFGPGTRLLVL.

The table lists this clonotype with a few counts. This chain uses TRBV29-1 with TRBJ2-7, with a tentative D call TRBD2 (6 bases). Per the germline V gene, CDR1 is SQVTM and CDR2 is ANQGSEA. The CDR3 sequence is 11 residues long. The V gene lost 7 bases and the J gene lost 4 bases, with 11 bases spanning the gap. This CDR3 is CSAGTAYEQYF. CDR3 coding DNA: TGCAGCGCCGGGACTGCATACGAGCAGTACTTC.

The gene calls are TRBV30 and TRBJ1-1; D is undetermined. CDR1 is GTSNPN and CDR2 is SVGIG in the germline V gene (reference sequence). The CDR3 runs 11 residues. The V and J ends lost 2 bases and 4 bases respectively, with 5 bases between them. The CDR3 loop reads CAWSPATEAFF. The CDR3 DNA sequence: TGTGCCTGGAGTCCCGCCACTGAAGCTTTCTTT.

Within the sample, this clonotype is large. This chain links TRBV30 with TRBJ1-1, with D unclear. The germline CDR1 and CDR2 sequences are GTSNPN and SVGIG (reference sequence). Deletions cut 0 bases from V and 1 base from J, with 12 bases between. The CDR3 loop spans 15 amino acids. This chain's CDR3 is CAWSVCGLWNTEAFF. The CDR3 bases are TGTGCCTGGAGTGTATGCGGACTCTGGAACACTGAAGCTTTCTTT.

This clonotype was detected many times. In DNA, the CDR3 is TGTGCCAGCAGTTTAGACAGGAACACCGGGGAGCTGTTTTTT. Protein sequence: CASSLDRNTGELFF. The rearrangement links TRBV12-3 or TRBV12-4 to TRBJ2-2; D is ambiguous. Deletions cut 1 base from V and 1 base from J, with 4 bases between. This CDR3 spans 14 amino acids.

V is TRBV3-1 and J is TRBJ2-1, with 10 bases that match TRBD2. The CDR3 has 18 residues. Per the germline V gene, CDR1 is LGHDT and CDR2 is YNNKEL (reference sequence). J gave up 4 bases and V 0 bases, and 9 bases lay outside the gene matches. The CDR3 loop reads CASSQDRIAGGSYNEQFF. The CDR3 coding sequence is TGTGCCAGCAGCCAAGATCGAATAGCGGGAGGTTCATACAATGAGCAGTTCTTC.

V usage is TRBV27 and J usage is TRBJ2-2; D ambiguous. The CDR3 consists of 15 residues. Trimming took off 3 bases at V and 0 bases at J, with 8 bases between the two ends. CDR1 and CDR2 (germline): MNHEY, SMNVEV (reference sequence). CDR3 in amino acids: CASSLVLTNTGELFF. CDR3 DNA sequence: TGTGCCAGCAGTTTGGTATTAACGAACACCGGGGAGCTGTTTTTT.

J is TRBJ2-5 and V is TRBV5-4, with a tentative D call TRBD1 (6 bases). The V gene lost 4 bases and the J gene lost 2 bases, with 9 bases spanning the gap. The germline V gene has CDR1 SGHNT and CDR2 YYREEE (reference sequence). The CDR3 is 13 residues long. CDR3 DNA: TGTGCCAGCAGCGTGGGACAACAAGAGACCCAGTACTTC. As protein: CASSVGQQETQYF.

In this sample, this clonotype turned up many times. The J gene is TRBJ1-1, the V gene TRBV7-2; D ambiguous. This CDR3 has 13 amino acids. Trimming stripped 5 bases from V and 7 bases from J, with 14 bases between. Looked up from germline, CDR1 is SGHTA and CDR2 is FQGNSA. CDR3 nucleotide sequence: TGTGCCAGCAGCCCCCGGACCTTCGATGAAGCTTTCTTT. Its translation is CASSPRTFDEAFF. Full variable domain (rest looked up from reference TRBV7-2 and TRBJ1-1): GAGVSQSPSNKVTEKGKDVELRCDPISGHTALYWYRQSLGQGLEFLIYFQGNSAPDKSGLPSDRFSAERTGGSVSTLTIQRTQQEDSAVYLCASSPRTFDEAFFGQGTRLTVV.

V is TRBV10-3 and J is TRBJ2-1, with 9 bases fitting TRBD1. CDR1 and CDR2 from the germline V gene are ENHRY and SYGVKD. The CDR3 extends over 15 amino acids. J gave up 6 bases and V 10 bases, and 13 bases lay outside the gene matches. The CDR3 DNA reads as TGTGCCACCAATAGGGGGACAGGGAGAACCAATGAGCAGTTCTTC. This sequence encodes CATNRGTGRTNEQFF.

This clonotype was observed many times. This chain uses TRBV5-1 with TRBJ2-5, with 11 bases lining up with TRBD2. This CDR3 has 18 residues. V shed 3 bases and J 4 bases; nucleotides not matched to a gene: 14. Germline V gene sequence: CDR1 SGHRS, CDR2 YFSETQ. The CDR3 here is CASSSGVGTSGGAETQYF. CDR3 bases: TGCGCCAGCAGCTCGGGCGTTGGGACTAGCGGCGGAGCAGAGACCCAGTACTTC.

A few counts support this clonotype. The CDR3 bases are TGCAGTGCTATACCGGGGACAGGGGTCCTAAATGAGCAGTTCTTC. Residues: CSAIPGTGVLNEQFF. J is TRBJ2-1 and V is TRBV20-1; TRBD1 aligns across 10 bases. This CDR3 comprises 15 residues. The V gene end was trimmed by 4 bases and the J gene end by 7 bases; junction bases not matched to a gene: 10. CDR1 DFQATT and CDR2 SNEGSKA come from the germline V gene (reference sequence).

This chain links TRBV20-1 with TRBJ2-5; 12 bases are a match to TRBD2. Germline CDR1 and CDR2: DFQATT and SNEGSKA (reference sequence). The CDR3 contains 15 residues. J was trimmed by 5 bases and V by 6 bases; bases with no gene match: 10. CDR3 sequence: CSASTPGTSGETQYF. CDR3 nucleotides: TGCAGTGCCAGTACCCCCGGGACTAGCGGGGAGACCCAGTACTTC.